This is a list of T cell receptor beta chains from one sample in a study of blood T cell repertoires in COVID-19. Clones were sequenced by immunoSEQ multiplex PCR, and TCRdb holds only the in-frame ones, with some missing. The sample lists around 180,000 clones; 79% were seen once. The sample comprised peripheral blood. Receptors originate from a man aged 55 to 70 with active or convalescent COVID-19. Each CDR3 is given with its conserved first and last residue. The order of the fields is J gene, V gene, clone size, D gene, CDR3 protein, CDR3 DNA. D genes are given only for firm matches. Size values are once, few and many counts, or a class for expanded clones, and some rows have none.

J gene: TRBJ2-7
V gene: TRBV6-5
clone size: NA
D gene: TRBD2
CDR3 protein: CASSAGTKYEQYF
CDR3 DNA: TGTGCCAGCTCGGCCGGGACTAAGTACGAGCAGTACTTC

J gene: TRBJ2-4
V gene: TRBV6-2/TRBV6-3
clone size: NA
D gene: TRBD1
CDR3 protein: CASSLLGQGARIAKNIQYF
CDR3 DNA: TGTGCCAGCAGTCTACTGGGACAGGGGGCGCGGATAGCCAAAAACATTCAGTACTTC

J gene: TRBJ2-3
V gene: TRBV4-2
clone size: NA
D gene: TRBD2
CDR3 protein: CASSQAKLAGGPADTQYF
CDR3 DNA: TGTGCCAGCAGCCAAGCTAAACTAGCGGGAGGGCCCGCAGATACGCAGTATTTT

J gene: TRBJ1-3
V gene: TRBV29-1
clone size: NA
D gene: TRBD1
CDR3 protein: CSTRLRDRESGNTIYF
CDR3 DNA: TGCAGCACCAGGCTGAGGGACAGGGAGTCTGGAAACACCATATATTTT

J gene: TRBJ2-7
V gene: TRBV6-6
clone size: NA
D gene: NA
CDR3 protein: CASSLAEVGYEQYF
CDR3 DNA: TGTGCCAGCAGTTTAGCGGAGGTCGGGTACGAGCAGTACTTC

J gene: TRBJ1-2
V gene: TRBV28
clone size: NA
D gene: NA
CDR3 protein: CASALSQAGYTF
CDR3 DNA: TGTGCCAGCGCTTTGAGTCAGGCTGGCTACACCTTC

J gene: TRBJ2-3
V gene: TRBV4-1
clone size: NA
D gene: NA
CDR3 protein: CASSASNPGDTQYF
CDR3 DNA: TGCGCCAGCAGCGCAAGCAATCCGGGGGATACGCAGTATTTT

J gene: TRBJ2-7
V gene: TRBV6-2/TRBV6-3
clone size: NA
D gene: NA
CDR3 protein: CASSATRRGEQYF
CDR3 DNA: TGTGCCAGCAGCGCTACTCGGAGGGGCGAGCAGTACTTC

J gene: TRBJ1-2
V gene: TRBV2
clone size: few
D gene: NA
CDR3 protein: CASGATAPNYGYTF
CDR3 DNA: TGTGCCAGCGGAGCGACAGCTCCTAACTATGGCTACACCTTC

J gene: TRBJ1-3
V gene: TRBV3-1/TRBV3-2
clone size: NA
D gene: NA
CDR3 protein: CASSQVSNTIYF
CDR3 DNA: TGTGCCAGCAGCCAAGTATCAAACACCATATATTTT

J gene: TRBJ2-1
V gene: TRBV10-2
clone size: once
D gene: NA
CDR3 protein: CASQGLLNEQFF
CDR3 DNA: TGCGCCAGCCAAGGACTCCTCAATGAGCAGTTCTTC

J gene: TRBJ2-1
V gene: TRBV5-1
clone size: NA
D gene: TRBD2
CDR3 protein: CASTRTSGHNEQFF
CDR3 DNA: TGCGCCAGCACCCGGACTAGCGGTCACAATGAGCAGTTCTTC

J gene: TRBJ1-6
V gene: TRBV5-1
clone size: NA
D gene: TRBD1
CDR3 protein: CASSLDLPQGQTTNSPLHF
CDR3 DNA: TGCGCCAGCAGCTTGGACTTGCCGCAGGGACAGACTACTAATTCACCCCTCCACTTT

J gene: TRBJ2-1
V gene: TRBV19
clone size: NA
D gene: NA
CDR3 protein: CASMGLSSYSYNEQFF
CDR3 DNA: TGTGCCAGTATGGGACTTTCCTCTTATTCCTACAATGAGCAGTTCTTC

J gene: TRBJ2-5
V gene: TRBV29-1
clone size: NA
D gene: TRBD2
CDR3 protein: CSVARGTSGSRTQYF
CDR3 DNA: TGCAGCGTTGCCAGAGGGACTAGCGGGAGTCGGACCCAGTACTTC

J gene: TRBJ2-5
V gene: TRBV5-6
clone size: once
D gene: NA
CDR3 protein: CASSFKETQYF
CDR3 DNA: TGTGCCAGCAGCTTCAAAGAGACCCAGTACTTC

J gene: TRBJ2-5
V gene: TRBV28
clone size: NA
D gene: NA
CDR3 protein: CASGTAERRAQYF
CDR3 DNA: TGTGCCAGCGGGACAGCCGAACGGAGGGCCCAGTACTTC

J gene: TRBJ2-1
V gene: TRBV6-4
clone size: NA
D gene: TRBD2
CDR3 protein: CASSEGTSGSNEQFF
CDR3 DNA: TGTGCCAGCAGTGAAGGGACTAGCGGGAGCAATGAGCAGTTCTTC

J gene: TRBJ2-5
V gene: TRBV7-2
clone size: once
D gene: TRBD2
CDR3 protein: CASSSYRLAGGPLETQYF
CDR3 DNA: TGTGCCAGCAGCTCCTATAGACTAGCGGGAGGGCCTTTGGAGACCCAGTACTTC

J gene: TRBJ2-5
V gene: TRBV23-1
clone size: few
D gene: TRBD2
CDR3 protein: CASSHPHSGRARETQYF
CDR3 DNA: TGCGCCAGCAGTCACCCCCATAGCGGGAGGGCCCGAGAGACCCAGTACTTC

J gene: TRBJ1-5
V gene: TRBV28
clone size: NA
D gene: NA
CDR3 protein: CASSLTGSEQPQHF
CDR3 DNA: TGTGCCAGCAGTTTAACGGGGTCTGAGCAGCCCCAGCATTTT

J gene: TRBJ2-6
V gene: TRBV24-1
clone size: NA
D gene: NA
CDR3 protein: CATSSGQHSGANVLTF
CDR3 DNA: TGTGCCACCAGCTCCGGACAACACTCTGGGGCCAACGTCCTGACTTTC

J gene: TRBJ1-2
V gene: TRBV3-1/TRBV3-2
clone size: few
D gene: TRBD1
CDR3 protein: CASSPAGGTGNTF
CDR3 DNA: TGTGCCAGCAGCCCCGCTGGTGGGACAGGGAACACCTTC

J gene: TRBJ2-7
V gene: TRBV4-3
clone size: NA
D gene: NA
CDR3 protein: CASSQDIQAYEQYF
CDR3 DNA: TGCGCCAGCAGCCAAGATATACAGGCCTACGAGCAGTACTTC

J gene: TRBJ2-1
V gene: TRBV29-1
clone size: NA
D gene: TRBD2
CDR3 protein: CSVGGGTMNNEQFF
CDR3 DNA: TGCAGCGTGGGGGGGGGAACGATGAACAATGAGCAGTTCTTC

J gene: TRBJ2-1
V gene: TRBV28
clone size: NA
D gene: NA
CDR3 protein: CAILAGRRRSEQFF
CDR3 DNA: TGTGCCATCCTTGCTGGACGGCGGAGGAGTGAGCAGTTCTTC

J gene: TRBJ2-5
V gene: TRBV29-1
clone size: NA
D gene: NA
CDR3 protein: CSVEGSGSQETQYF
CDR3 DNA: TGCAGCGTTGAGGGCAGCGGATCCCAAGAGACCCAGTACTTC

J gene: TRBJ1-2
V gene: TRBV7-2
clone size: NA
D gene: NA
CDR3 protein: CASSLGAGRAYGYTF
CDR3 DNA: TGTGCCAGCAGCTTGGGGGCAGGGAGGGCCTATGGCTACACCTTC

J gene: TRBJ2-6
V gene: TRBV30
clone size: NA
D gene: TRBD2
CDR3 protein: CAWTKRGGTSGSGANVLTF
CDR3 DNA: TGTGCCTGGACGAAACGGGGGGGGACTAGCGGCTCTGGGGCCAACGTCCTGACTTTC

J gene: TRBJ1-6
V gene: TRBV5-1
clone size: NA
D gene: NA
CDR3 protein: CASSLASSYNSPLHF
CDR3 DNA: TGCGCCAGCAGCTTGGCCAGCTCCTATAATTCACCCCTCCACTTT

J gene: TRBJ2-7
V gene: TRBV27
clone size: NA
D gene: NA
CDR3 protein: CASKSGGYEQYF
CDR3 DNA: TGTGCCAGCAAAAGTGGCGGCTACGAGCAGTACTTC

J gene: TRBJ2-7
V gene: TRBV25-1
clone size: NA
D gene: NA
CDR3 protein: CASSEGGQLNEQYF
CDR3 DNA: TGTGCCAGCAGTGAGGGCGGACAGCTCAACGAGCAGTACTTC

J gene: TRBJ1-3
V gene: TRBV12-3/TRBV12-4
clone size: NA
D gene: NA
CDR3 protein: CATRTPSSFIAGF
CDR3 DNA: TGTGCCACCCGAACCCCTTCTAGTTTCATAGCGGGGTTT

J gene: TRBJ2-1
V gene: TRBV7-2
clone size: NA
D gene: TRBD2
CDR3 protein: CASSSHPRLAGHEQFF
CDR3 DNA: TGTGCCAGCAGCTCACATCCTAGACTAGCGGGGCATGAGCAGTTCTTC

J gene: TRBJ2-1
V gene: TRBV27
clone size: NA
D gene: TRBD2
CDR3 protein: CASSGGLAYNEQFF
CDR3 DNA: TGTGCCAGCAGTGGGGGACTAGCCTACAATGAGCAGTTCTTC

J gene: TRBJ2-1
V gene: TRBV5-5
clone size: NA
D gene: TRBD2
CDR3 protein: CASSSRTSIIMGQFF
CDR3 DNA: TGTGCCAGCAGCTCTAGGACTAGTATCATTATGGGGCAGTTCTTC

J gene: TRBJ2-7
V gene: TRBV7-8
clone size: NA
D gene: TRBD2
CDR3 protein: CASSLGSGRAEGSYEQYF
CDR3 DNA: TGTGCCAGCAGCTTAGGTAGCGGGAGGGCGGAAGGTTCCTACGAGCAGTACTTC

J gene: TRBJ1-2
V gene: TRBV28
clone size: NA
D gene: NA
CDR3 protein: CASSSQGFGYTF
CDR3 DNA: TGTGCCAGCAGTTCACAGGGTTTTGGCTACACCTTC

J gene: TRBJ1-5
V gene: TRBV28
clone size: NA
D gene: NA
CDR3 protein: CASSLGGRGDQPQHF
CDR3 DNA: TGTGCCAGCAGTTTAGGGGGCAGGGGAGATCAGCCCCAGCATTTT

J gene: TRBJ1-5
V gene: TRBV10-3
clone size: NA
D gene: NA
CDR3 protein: CAISVSGGGNQPQHF
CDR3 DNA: TGTGCCATCAGTGTCTCGGGGGGCGGCAATCAGCCCCAGCATTTT

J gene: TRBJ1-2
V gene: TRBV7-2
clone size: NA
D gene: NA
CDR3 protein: CASSLAREVNYGYTF
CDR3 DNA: TGTGCCAGCAGCTTAGCCAGGGAAGTAAACTATGGCTACACCTTC

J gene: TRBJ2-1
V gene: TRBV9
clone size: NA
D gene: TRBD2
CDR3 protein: CASSVRSGLAGNNEQFF
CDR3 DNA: TGTGCCAGCAGCGTTCGCTCGGGACTAGCGGGAAACAATGAGCAGTTCTTC

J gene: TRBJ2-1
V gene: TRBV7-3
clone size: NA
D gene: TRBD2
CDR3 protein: CASSPGLAGPGPSNEQFF
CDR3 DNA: TGTGCCAGCAGTCCGGGACTAGCGGGACCAGGGCCCAGCAATGAGCAGTTCTTC

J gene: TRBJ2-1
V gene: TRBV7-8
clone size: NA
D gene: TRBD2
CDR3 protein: CASSRGTSGPEYYNEQFF
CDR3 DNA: TGTGCCAGCAGCCGGGGGACTAGCGGGCCCGAATACTACAATGAGCAGTTCTTC

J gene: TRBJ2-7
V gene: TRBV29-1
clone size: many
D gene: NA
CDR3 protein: CSVRQSVNEQYF
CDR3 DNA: TGCAGCGTGCGGCAATCGGTAAACGAGCAGTACTTC

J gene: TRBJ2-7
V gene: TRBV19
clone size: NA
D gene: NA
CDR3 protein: CASSIYGGPSYEQYF
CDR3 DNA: TGTGCCAGTAGTATCTATGGCGGGCCTTCCTACGAGCAGTACTTC

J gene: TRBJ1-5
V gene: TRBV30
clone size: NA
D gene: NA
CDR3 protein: CAWSNRDDQPQHF
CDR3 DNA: TGTGCCTGGAGTAACAGGGATGATCAGCCCCAGCATTTT

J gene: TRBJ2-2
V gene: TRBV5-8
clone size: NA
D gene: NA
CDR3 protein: CASSFVHNTGELFF
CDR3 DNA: TGTGCCAGCAGCTTCGTACACAACACCGGGGAGCTGTTTTTT

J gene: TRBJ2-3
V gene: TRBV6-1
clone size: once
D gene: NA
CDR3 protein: CASSEGRGLTDTQYF
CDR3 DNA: TGTGCCAGCAGTGAAGGAAGGGGACTCACAGATACGCAGTATTTT

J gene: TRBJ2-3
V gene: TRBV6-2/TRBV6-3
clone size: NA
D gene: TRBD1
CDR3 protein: CASSYGQGRGPDTQYF
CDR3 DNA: TGTGCCAGCAGTTACGGACAGGGCCGGGGGCCAGATACGCAGTATTTT

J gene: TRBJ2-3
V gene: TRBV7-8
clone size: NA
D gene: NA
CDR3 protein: CASKGSGTDTQYF
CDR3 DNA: TGTGCCTCGAAGGGGTCTGGCACAGATACGCAGTATTTT

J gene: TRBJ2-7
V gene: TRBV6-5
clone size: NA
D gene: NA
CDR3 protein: CASSSIYEQYF
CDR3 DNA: TGTGCCAGCAGTTCCATCTACGAGCAGTACTTC

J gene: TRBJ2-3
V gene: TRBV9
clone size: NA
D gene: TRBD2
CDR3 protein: CASSPREVGISGRSIDTQYF
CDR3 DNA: TGTGCCAGCAGCCCCCGGGAGGTTGGAATTAGCGGGAGATCAATAGATACGCAGTATTTT

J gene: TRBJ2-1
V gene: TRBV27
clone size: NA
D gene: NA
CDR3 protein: CASSTLVSTDEQFF
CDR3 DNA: TGTGCCAGCAGTACTCTAGTTAGCACCGATGAGCAGTTCTTC

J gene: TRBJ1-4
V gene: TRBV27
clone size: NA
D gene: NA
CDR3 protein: CASTSLEREKLFF
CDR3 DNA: TGTGCCAGCACTTCCCTTGAGCGGGAAAAACTGTTTTTT

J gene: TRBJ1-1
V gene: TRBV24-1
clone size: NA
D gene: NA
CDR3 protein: CATSDPGGTEAFF
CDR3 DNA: TGTGCCACCAGTGACCCCGGGGGGACTGAAGCTTTCTTT

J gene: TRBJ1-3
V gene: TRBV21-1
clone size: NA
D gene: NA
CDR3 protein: CASTSWGTGNTIYF
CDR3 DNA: NA

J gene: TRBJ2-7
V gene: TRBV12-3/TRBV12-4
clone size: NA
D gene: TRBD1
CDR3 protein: CASSRDRGEQYF
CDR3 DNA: TGTGCCAGCAGCCGGGACAGGGGGGAGCAGTACTTC

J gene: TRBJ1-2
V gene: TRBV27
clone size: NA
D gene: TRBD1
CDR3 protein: CASSLVGQGPLSYTF
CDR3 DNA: TGTGCCAGCAGTTTAGTTGGACAGGGACCCCTAAGCTACACCTTC

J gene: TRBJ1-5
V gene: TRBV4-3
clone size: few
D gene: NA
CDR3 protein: CASSLRDTNQPQHF
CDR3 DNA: TGCGCCAGCAGCCTCCGGGACACCAATCAGCCCCAGCATTTT